These T cell receptor beta chains were read from a single sample in a study of blood T cell repertoires in COVID-19. TCRdb's copy holds only in-frame clones and misses some; the assay was immunoSEQ multiplex PCR. The repertoire holds roughly 120,000 clones, with roughly three quarters as singletons. Material for sequencing was peripheral blood. Receptor source: an elderly woman with acute or convalescent COVID-19. Each CDR3 is given with its conserved first and last residue. A D gene is named only where the DNA matches it firmly. Not all rows give a size; the values are once, few, many and, for expanded clones, a class.

j_call v_call d_call clone_size cdr3_nt cdr3_aa
TRBJ2-2 TRBV7-9 . . TGTGCCAGCAGCTTCAGGGCCGGGGAGCTGTTTTTT CASSFRAGELFF
TRBJ1-2 TRBV4-3 TRBD1 . TGCGCCAGCAGCCAAGCCCGGGACAGTTCTTATGGCTACACCTTC CASSQARDSSYGYTF
TRBJ1-5 TRBV6-5 . once TGTGCCAGCAGTTACGACAGAAATCAGCCCCAGCATTTT CASSYDRNQPQHF
TRBJ2-2 TRBV27 . . TGTGCCACCGCGTCTCAATTAGAATACACCGGGGAGCTGTTTTTT CATASQLEYTGELFF
TRBJ2-2 TRBV5-8 . . TGTGCCAGCAGCCTCGGCTGGGCCACCGGGGAGCTGTTTTTT CASSLGWATGELFF
TRBJ2-1 TRBV7-2 TRBD2 . TGTGCCAGCAGTCCGGTAGCGGGAGGGTATTACAATGAGCAGTTCTTC CASSPVAGGYYNEQFF
TRBJ1-6 TRBV3-1/TRBV3-2 . once TGTGCCAGCAGCCAAGAAGTGTTACAACAGGGAATTAATTCACCCCTCCACTTT CASSQEVLQQGINSPLHF
TRBJ1-3 TRBV3-1/TRBV3-2 TRBD1 . TGTGCCAGCAGCCAGCAGGGGGCCAGAAACACCATATATTTT CASSQQGARNTIYF
TRBJ1-4 TRBV19 . . TGTGCCAGTAGCCGCCTCCACGGGGTTGGTGAAAAACTGTTTTTT CASSRLHGVGEKLFF
TRBJ2-2 TRBV19 . . TGTGCCAGTACCACGGTGGTCACCGGGGAGCTGTTTTTT CASTTVVTGELFF
TRBJ2-5 TRBV7-8 . once TGTGCCAGCAGCTTAGCGCGTGAGGGAGAGACCCAGTACTTC CASSLAREGETQYF
TRBJ1-4 TRBV28 TRBD1 . TGTGCGACCTTAGACAGGGGTATGTTTTTT CATLDRGMFF
TRBJ2-2 TRBV19 TRBD2 once TGTGCCAGTAGTTCCCTCCCTCTCACTAGCGGGACAAACACCGGGGAGCTGTTTTTT CASSSLPLTSGTNTGELFF
TRBJ1-2 TRBV20-1 TRBD1 . TGCAGTAGCCGGGACAGCCTTTCCTACACCTTC CSSRDSLSYTF
TRBJ2-1 TRBV7-2 TRBD1 . TGTGCCAGCAGCCGGGTGAAAAGCCGGGACAGCGATTCTAATGAGCAGTTCTTC CASSRVKSRDSDSNEQFF
TRBJ2-6 TRBV28 . few TGTGCCAGCAGTTTTCTCTCTGGGGCCAACGTCCTGACTTTC CASSFLSGANVLTF
TRBJ2-1 TRBV7-9 TRBD2 . TGTGCCAGCAGCTTAGGGCTAGCGGAGAATGAGCAGTTCTTC CASSLGLAENEQFF
TRBJ1-1 TRBV11-2 TRBD1 few TGTGCCAGCAGCAAGGACAGGGAGAGCACTGAAGCTTTCTTT CASSKDRESTEAFF
TRBJ2-2 TRBV7-8 . . TGTGCCAGCAGCCTACAGGAACCTGCCGGGGAGCTGTTTTTT CASSLQEPAGELFF
TRBJ1-1 TRBV6-6 . . TGTGCCAGCACCCAGGACAGTAACACTGAAGCTTTCTTT CASTQDSNTEAFF
TRBJ2-1 TRBV19 TRBD2 . TGTGCCAGTAGTATCCCTAGCGGGAGTTCCTACAATGAGCAGTTCTTC CASSIPSGSSYNEQFF
TRBJ1-5 TRBV4-3 . . TGCGCCAGCAGCCAAGACAGGGCACAGCCCCAGCATTTT CASSQDRAQPQHF
TRBJ1-6 TRBV5-1 . . TGCGCCAGCAGCTTGGGGATCGTCAGTCAGGAATCACCCCTCCACTTT CASSLGIVSQESPLHF
TRBJ1-3 TRBV15 . . TGTGCCACCAGCAGAGGCGGGGATGGAAACACCATATATTTT CATSRGGDGNTIYF
TRBJ1-1 TRBV19 TRBD1 . TGTGCCAGTAGTACCACTCCAGGGGGCGGCACTGAAGCTTTCTTT CASSTTPGGGTEAFF
TRBJ1-2 TRBV6-5 TRBD1 . TGTGCCAGCAGACAAGACAGGGGGCAAGGCTACACCTTC CASRQDRGQGYTF
TRBJ2-6 TRBV28 TRBD2 . TGTGCCAGCAGTCCCCTAGCGGGGACGGGAGGGGCCAACGTCCTGACTTTC CASSPLAGTGGANVLTF
TRBJ2-1 TRBV11-2 . . TGTGCCAGCAGCTTGGGGGGTGGTGAGCAGTTCTTC CASSLGGGEQFF
TRBJ2-3 TRBV29-1 TRBD2 . TGCAGCGTTGAGGTCGGGGGGGCGGGAAATACGCAGTATTTT CSVEVGGAGNTQYF
TRBJ1-6 TRBV5-5 . few TGTGCCAGCAGCTTGGTCCCAGATTACTATAATTCACCCCTCCACTTT CASSLVPDYYNSPLHF
TRBJ1-3 TRBV7-9 TRBD1 . TGTGCCAGCAGCGACAGGGTTGGAAACACCATATATTTT CASSDRVGNTIYF
TRBJ2-5 TRBV7-3 TRBD2 once TGTGCCAGCAGCCGCGGACTAGCGGGAGAAGAAGAGACCCAGTACTTC CASSRGLAGEEETQYF
TRBJ1-4 TRBV18 . . TGTGCCAGCTCCGAACCGGGGGGGAATGAAAAACTGTTTTTT CASSEPGGNEKLFF
TRBJ2-2 TRBV19 TRBD1 once TGTGCCGGGGGACAGTCAAACACCGGGGAGCTGTTTTTT CAGGQSNTGELFF
TRBJ1-2 TRBV3-1/TRBV3-2 . . TGTGCCAGCAGCCAAAATGCCGGTGGCTACACCTTC CASSQNAGGYTF
TRBJ1-1 TRBV19 TRBD1 . TGTGCCAGTAGTTTCGAAGGGACAGGGTTGACTGAAGCTTTCTTT CASSFEGTGLTEAFF
TRBJ2-3 TRBV2 . once TGTGCCAGCAGTGCCTTCCAAGGACAAGATACGCAGTATTTT CASSAFQGQDTQYF
TRBJ2-7 TRBV11-2 TRBD2 . TGTGCCAGCAGCTTCTCCCATAGCGGGGGGGCCTACGAGCAGTACTTC CASSFSHSGGAYEQYF
TRBJ1-6 TRBV7-2 . . TGTGCCAGCAGCACTCTAGGAGTTTCACCCCTCCACTTT CASSTLGVSPLHF
TRBJ1-1 TRBV7-9 TRBD1 . TGTGCCAGCAGTGCGTTGGGACAGGAGGTAGCTGAAGCTTTCTTT CASSALGQEVAEAFF
TRBJ1-1 TRBV28 TRBD1 . TGTGCCAGCAGTTTCCCCGGGACAGGGGAGAAGAACACTGAAGCTTTCTTT CASSFPGTGEKNTEAFF
TRBJ1-3 TRBV5-1 . few TGCGCCAGCAGCTTGGGGCAGGCTGGAAACACCATATATTTT CASSLGQAGNTIYF
TRBJ2-3 TRBV12-5 . once TGTGCTAGTGGTCCAGACACAGATACGCAGTATTTT CASGPDTDTQYF
TRBJ1-4 TRBV11-2 TRBD1 . TGTGCCAGCAGCTTCAGGGGACAGTTTAATGAAAAACTGTTTTTT CASSFRGQFNEKLFF
TRBJ2-3 TRBV7-2 . . TGTGCCAGCAGTTCCCAGGGGGATACGCAGTATTTT CASSSQGDTQYF
TRBJ2-7 TRBV28 TRBD2 . TGTGCCAGCACCCTCGGCCAGCGGGAGGAATCGGTTCACGAGCAGTACTTC CASTLGQREESVHEQYF
TRBJ1-4 TRBV6-5 TRBD1 few TGTGCCAGCAGTTTTTCCGGGACAGGGGCTGAAAAACTGTTTTTT CASSFSGTGAEKLFF
TRBJ2-7 TRBV19 TRBD2 . TGTGCCAGTAGTATAGGTGGCGGGAGGGCCGACGAGCAGTACTTC CASSIGGGRADEQYF
TRBJ1-2 TRBV5-1 . . TGCGCCAGCAGGCGGGAGAACTATGGCTACACCTTC CASRRENYGYTF
TRBJ1-5 TRBV21-1 . few TGTGCCAGCAGCAAAAGTGAAAGTTACAGGGATCTTAGCAATCAGCCCCAGCATTTT CASSKSESYRDLSNQPQHF
TRBJ1-2 TRBV24-1 TRBD1 . TGTGCCACCAGGGGGGACAGGGGCGACGATGGCTACACCTTC CATRGDRGDDGYTF
TRBJ1-2 TRBV19 . . TGTGCCAGTAGCCCCGTCGTGGACAGTGGGAACTATGGCTACACCTTC CASSPVVDSGNYGYTF
TRBJ2-5 TRBV19 . . TGTGCCAGTTCGCAGGGTCGGGAGACCCAGTACTTC CASSQGRETQYF
TRBJ2-1 TRBV5-8 TRBD1 . TGTGCCAGCAGCTGGGGACAGACAGGCCGGGCCCTAAATGAGCAGTTCTTC CASSWGQTGRALNEQFF
TRBJ1-2 TRBV7-2 . . TGTGCCAGCAGCTTATCAAACTATGGCTACACCTTC CASSLSNYGYTF
TRBJ2-7 TRBV14 . . TGTGCCAGCAGCCAAATTAGGCAGGCAGGCTACGAGCAGTACTTC CASSQIRQAGYEQYF
TRBJ1-2 TRBV7-2 TRBD1 . TGTGCCAGCAGCTTACCGATTCACAGGGGGTTCTATGGCTACACCTTC CASSLPIHRGFYGYTF
TRBJ2-1 TRBV29-1 TRBD2 . TGCAGCGTTGTGGCTAGCGGGAGAAATGGCAATGAGCAGTTCTTC CSVVASGRNGNEQFF
TRBJ1-6 TRBV15 . . TGTGCCACCAGCAATATAAATTCACCCCTCCACTTT CATSNINSPLHF